The T cell receptor beta chain described here comes from a study of CD8 T cells in ankylosing spondylitis. General study points: Peripheral blood held disease-linked clones only at relatively low frequency, and these were CD8+.

Scientists made TCR beta libraries using quantitative 5'-RACE with molecular barcodes. Using its own MiXCR run on the 5' RACE reads, TCRdb lists one record per CDR3 protein. The table lists about 240,000 distinct CDR3 sequences, less than 10% of them singletons. A word on this clonotype: Its specificity is not known.

V dropped 4 bases and J dropped 7 bases, with 17 bases sitting between them. CDR1 and CDR2 (germline): LGHNA, YSLEER. The CDR3 totals 16 residues. This TCR came from a male donor with ankylosing spondylitis or in good health (not recorded which). Input material: blood, either unsorted or a sorted T cell fraction (not recorded which). V and J are TRBV4-3 and TRBJ1-6; D perhaps matches TRBD1 (5 bases). The CDR3 DNA is TGCGCCAGCAGCCTCCTTGGAGGGGTAGGAAATTCACCCCTCCACTTT. Its protein is CASSLLGGVGNSPLHF.